These 26 T cell receptor beta chains originate from one sample sequenced in a study of blood T cell repertoires in COVID-19. TCRdb keeps only in-frame clones here, not all; method: immunoSEQ multiplex PCR. The data contain 130,000 or so clones, around nine tenths of them singletons. The sequenced sample was peripheral blood. These receptors came from a woman between 65 and 79 years old with COVID-19, enrolled during active disease.

CDR3 amino acids: CASSIRTGEGGQPQHF. CDR3 DNA sequence: TGTGCCAGTAGCATCAGGACAGGGGAAGGCGGGCAGCCCCAGCATTTT. The rearrangement uses TRBV19 and TRBJ1-5; TRBD1 matches 9 bases. CDR1 and CDR2 (germline): LNHDA, SQIVND (reference sequence). The CDR3 is 16 residues long. Trimming took 6 bases from V and 7 from J; bases not matched to a gene: 13.

This chain links TRBV18 with TRBJ2-3; 8 bases match TRBD2. Looked up from germline, CDR1 is KGHSH and CDR2 is LQKENI. Trimming cost V 3 bases and J 6 bases; bases outside gene matches: 11. CDR3 length equals 16 residues. The CDR3 spells CASSPARGAGDDTQYF. The CDR3 coding sequence is TGTGCCAGCTCACCTGCGAGGGGAGCGGGGGATGATACGCAGTATTTT.

This chain connects TRBV18 to TRBJ2-2, with TRBD2 identical over 15 bases. CDR1 is KGHSH, CDR2 LQKENI, per germline. CDR3 length: 19 amino acids. J lost 4 bases, V lost 2 bases, and 8 bases had no gene match. Written as DNA, the CDR3 is TGTGCCAGCTCACCATCCGGACTAGCGGGGGGGACGGTCACCGGGGAGCTGTTTTTT. Protein product: CASSPSGLAGGTVTGELFF.

The gene calls are TRBV19 and TRBJ1-2; 7 nucleotides align to TRBD1. The CDR3 runs to 15 residues. Looked up from germline, CDR1 is LNHDA and CDR2 is SQIVND (reference sequence). J lost 8 bases, V lost 5 bases, and 14 bases had no gene match. In DNA form, the CDR3 reads TGTGCCAGTAGTGATCATAGGGGGCGGTTTGGAGGCTACACCTTC. Translation gives CASSDHRGRFGGYTF.

CDR3 protein: CASSHTTSGGASKYNEQFF. CDR3 in DNA: TGCGCCAGCAGCCATACGACTAGCGGGGGGGCAAGTAAATACAATGAGCAGTTCTTC. The chain uses TRBV4-1 and TRBJ2-1; 14 positions agree with TRBD2. The CDR3 loop spans 19 amino acids. V lost 3 bases to trimming and J lost 4 bases; unmatched junction nucleotides: 11. The germline CDR1 and CDR2 sequences are MGHRA and YSYEKL.

The chain carries TRBV4-2 and TRBJ1-1; no clear D gene. The CDR3 length is 15 residues. CDR1 and CDR2 from the germline V gene are LGHNA and YNFKEQ. The V and J ends lost 0 bases and 3 bases respectively, with 11 bases between them. This chain's CDR3 is CASSQEVRLDTEAFF. The CDR3 DNA is TGTGCCAGCAGCCAAGAGGTCAGATTGGACACTGAAGCTTTCTTT.

The genes are TRBV6-6 and TRBJ1-3; 7 nucleotides match TRBD1. Germline values: CDR1 MNHNY, CDR2 SVGAGI (reference sequence). With V trimmed by 6 bases and J by 0 bases, 8 bases remained unmatched. The CDR3 sequence is 16 residues long. CDR3 sequence: CASRTQRTGSGNTIYF. The DNA for the CDR3 is TGTGCCAGCAGGACACAACGGACAGGCTCTGGAAACACCATATATTTT.

The genes are TRBV4-1 and TRBJ1-4; D gene ambiguous. Germline CDR1 MGHRA, CDR2 YSYEKL. V gave up 2 bases and J gave up 0 bases, with 7 bases separating them. The CDR3 has 15 amino acids. The CDR3 nucleotides read TGCGCCAGCAGCCAACCGGACTCAACTAATGAAAAACTGTTTTTT. Protein: CASSQPDSTNEKLFF.

The chain links TRBV7-9 to TRBJ2-2, with 11 nucleotides matching TRBD1. This CDR3 is built from 16 residues. The J segment lost 1 base and the V segment lost 5 bases, leaving 3 bases of the junction unmatched. CDR1 is SEHNR and CDR2 is FQNEAQ in the germline V gene (reference sequence). In nucleotides, the CDR3 is TGTGCCAGCAGCCGGGGACAGGGGGTGAACACCGGGGAGCTGTTTTTT. Translating gives CASSRGQGVNTGELFF. Based on the CDR3 plus reference TRBV7-9 and TRBJ2-2, the full variable domain is DTGVSQNPRHKITKRGQNVTFRCDPISEHNRLYWYRQTLGQGPEFLTYFQNEAQLEKSRLLSDRFSAERPKGSFSTLEIQRTEQGDSAMYLCASSRGQGVNTGELFFGEGSRLTVL.

The rearrangement links TRBV5-5 to TRBJ2-7; possible D gene TRBD1, 6 bases. The CDR3 consists of 16 residues. V lost 0 bases, J lost 2 bases, and 15 bases lay in between. Germline CDR1 is SGHKS and CDR2 is YYEKEE (reference sequence). The DNA of the CDR3 is TGTGCCAGCAGCTTGGGCGCACAGGGTATCGCCTACGAGCAGTACTTC. Residues: CASSLGAQGIAYEQYF.

This chain uses TRBV25-1 with TRBJ1-5; 7 nucleotides line up with TRBD1. CDR1 MGHDK and CDR2 SYGVNS come from the germline V gene. The trim removed 3 bases at V and 1 base at J, leaving 0 bases unmatched. The CDR3 loop spans 14 amino acids. The CDR3 DNA follows: TGTGCCAGCAGTGAGACAGGGAGCAATCAGCCCCAGCATTTT. Its translation: CASSETGSNQPQHF.

The genes are TRBV29-1 and TRBJ1-2; tentatively, D is TRBD1 (5 bases). Germline V lookup: CDR1 SQVTM, CDR2 ANQGSEA. V was shortened by 3 bases and J by 0 bases, with 20 bases between the two germline ends. This CDR3 comprises 17 residues. CDR3 DNA sequence: TGCAGCGTTGAGGATCGGGTAGTGGGGCTTTCTAACTATGGCTACACCTTC. Translating it yields CSVEDRVVGLSNYGYTF.

V and J are TRBV5-5 and TRBJ1-5; TRBD1 aligns across 9 bases. J lost 6 bases, V lost 2 bases, and 9 bases had no gene match. CDR1 and CDR2 from the germline V gene are SGHKS and YYEKEE (reference sequence). The CDR3 totals 16 residues. CDR3 residues: CASSLSTGGGIQPQHF. The CDR3 DNA reads TGTGCCAGCAGCTTATCTACAGGGGGCGGGATTCAGCCCCAGCATTTT.

The chain uses TRBV6-5 and TRBJ2-3; 8 bases fit TRBD1. CDR3 size: 16 residues. J lost 4 bases, V lost 4 bases, and 10 bases had no gene match. CDR1 MNHEY and CDR2 SVGAGI come from the germline V gene. As DNA, the CDR3 is TGTGCCAGCAGTTGGAGAGGCAGGGGGCGCGCAGATACGCAGTATTTT. Amino acid sequence: CASSWRGRGRADTQYF.

This clone was seen a single time. The chain links TRBV12-5 to TRBJ2-1; D might be TRBD1 (6 bases). The V end lost 4 bases, the J end lost 3 bases, and 13 bases lay between the germline ends. The CDR3 totals 15 residues. Per germline, CDR1 LGHNT and CDR2 FRNRAP. CDR3: CASGSGTPVYNEQFF. CDR3 coding DNA: TGTGCTAGTGGTTCGGGGACACCCGTCTACAATGAGCAGTTCTTC.

This chain links TRBV7-9 with TRBJ2-7; D gene unclear. The V and J ends lost 3 bases and 2 bases respectively, with 14 bases between them. The germline CDR1 and CDR2 sequences are SEHNR and FQNEAQ (reference sequence). The CDR3 covers 15 residues. CDR3 DNA: TGTGCCAGCAGCTTCCAGGAAGCCCCTACCTACGAGCAGTACTTC. Amino acid sequence: CASSFQEAPTYEQYF. Full variable domain (rest looked up from reference TRBV7-9 and TRBJ2-7): DTGVSQNPRHKITKRGQNVTFRCDPISEHNRLYWYRQTLGQGPEFLTYFQNEAQLEKSRLLSDRFSAERPKGSFSTLEIQRTEQGDSAMYLCASSFQEAPTYEQYFGPGTRLTVT.

The chain is built from TRBV5-4 and TRBJ2-5; TRBD2 matches 8 bases. The CDR3 consists of 17 residues. CDR1 is SGHNT and CDR2 is YYREEE in the germline V gene (reference sequence). J gave up 4 bases and V 2 bases, and 13 bases lay outside the gene matches. CDR3 DNA sequence: TGTGCCAGCAGCTTCGAGGCGGGGGGCCGCCGGGGAGAGACCCAGTACTTC. The encoded protein is CASSFEAGGRRGETQYF.

This chain joins TRBV5-1 and TRBJ2-7; D might be TRBD2 (6 bases). With 2 bases removed from V and 3 bases from J, the gap between germline ends came to 15 bases. This CDR3 spans 15 amino acids. Germline CDR1 and CDR2: SGHRS and YFSETQ. The CDR3 region is CASSLRGGGDYEQYF. The CDR3 region has the DNA TGCGCCAGCAGCTTACGGGGAGGTGGAGACTACGAGCAGTACTTC. Using reference TRBV5-1 and TRBJ2-7 for the parts outside the CDR3, the full variable domain is KAGVTQTPRYLIKTRGQQVTLSCSPISGHRSVSWYQQTPGQGLQFLFEYFSETQRNKGNFPGRFSGRQFSNSRSEMNVSTLELGDSALYLCASSLRGGGDYEQYFGPGTRLTVT.

The V gene is TRBV28, the J gene TRBJ2-3; D perhaps matches TRBD2 (6 bases). CDR1 is MDHEN, CDR2 SYDVKM, per germline. Trimming took off 3 bases at V and 0 bases at J, with 10 bases between the two ends. This CDR3 is 15 amino acids long. The CDR3 here is CASSLWDLSTDTQYF. Here the CDR3 DNA reads TGTGCCAGCAGTTTGTGGGACTTGAGCACAGATACGCAGTATTTT.

The rearrangement joins TRBV24-1 to TRBJ1-2; TRBD1 might be the D (5 bases). This CDR3 has 15 residues. Trimming cost V 4 bases and J 10 bases, with 21 bases left between them. Germline CDR1 KGHDR, CDR2 SFDVKD. CDR3: CATSDTTRGDWAYTF. In DNA form, the CDR3 reads TGTGCCACCAGTGACACCACCCGGGGGGACTGGGCCTACACCTTC.

This clone was found a few times. The rearrangement uses TRBV2 and TRBJ1-2; a weak D match, TRBD1 (6 bases). V lost 6 bases and J lost 1, with 12 bases in between. CDR3 length: 14 amino acids. Germline CDR1 and CDR2: SNHLY and FYNNEI. The CDR3 spells CASRRRTDNYGYTF. CDR3 sequence (DNA): TGTGCCAGCAGGCGGAGGACAGATAACTATGGCTACACCTTC.

The sample holds a few counts of this clone. This sequence joins TRBV2 and TRBJ2-7; 7 bases line up with TRBD1. V shed 3 bases and J 3 bases; nucleotides not matched to a gene: 11. The V gene's germline CDR1 is SNHLY and CDR2 FYNNEI. CDR3 length: 16 residues. In nucleotides, the CDR3 is TGTGCCAGCAGTGACCCGACAGGGAGTCCCTTCTACGAGCAGTACTTC. Encoded protein: CASSDPTGSPFYEQYF.

The CDR3: CASRLDRGPNSPLHF. The CDR3 region has the DNA TGTGCCAGCAGATTGGACAGGGGGCCTAATTCACCCCTCCACTTT. J is TRBJ1-6 and V is TRBV6-5, with 11 bases fitting TRBD1. V trimming: 6 bases; J trimming: 6 bases; junction bases outside the gene matches: 4. Germline CDR1 reads MNHEY; CDR2 reads SVGAGI. The CDR3 covers 15 residues.

The V and J genes are TRBV25-1 and TRBJ1-4, with D perhaps TRBD1 (5 bases). V gave up 1 base and J gave up 3 bases, with 6 bases separating them. CDR3 length: 14 amino acids. Germline V gene data show CDR1 as MGHDK and CDR2 as SYGVNS. The CDR3 DNA follows: TGTGCCAGCAGTGAATCAGGGCCTAATGAAAAACTGTTTTTT. This encodes CASSESGPNEKLFF.

The V call is TRBV3-1 (or the pseudogene TRBV3-2), the J call TRBJ2-3; 8 bases line up with TRBD2. Germline lookup yields CDR1 LGHDT and CDR2 YNNKEL (reference sequence). With 0 bases clipped from V and 2 bases from J, the junction kept 4 bases outside the gene matches. This CDR3 has 16 amino acids. CDR3 nucleotides: TGTGCCAGCAGCCAAGAAATCGGGGGGGTCACAGATACGCAGTATTTT. Its protein is CASSQEIGGVTDTQYF.

This clone has a single count. J is TRBJ2-2 and V is TRBV27; D gene unclear. Between the trimmed V and J ends, which lost 1 base and 5 bases, there was a span of 11 bases. In germline, CDR1 is MNHEY, CDR2 SMNVEV (reference sequence). The CDR3 extends over 15 amino acids. The CDR3 bases are TGTGCCAGCAGTTTATTAGTGCGCGGTACCGGGGAGCTGTTTTTT. It encodes CASSLLVRGTGELFF.